Sequencing of this TCR beta chain was carried out in a study of read filtering for tumor transcriptome and immune sequencing. Study as a whole: Per sample, TCR-region reads ranged about 4.05 to 10.27 million by IR-seq, roughly 85 to 1,300 by RNA-seq. Study-wide results and limits: Compared with RNA-seq, IR-seq gave much higher clonotype depth and reliability.

V lost 4 bases to trimming and J lost 6 bases; unmatched junction nucleotides: 2. Germline loops: CDR1 ENHRY, CDR2 SYGVKD. The CDR3 is 13 residues long. This clonotype was observed many times. No antigen is known for it. The library was built from around 0.4 ug RNA with molecular barcoded adaptors for alpha/delta and beta/gamma chains. TCRdb reanalysed the reads using MiXCR and keeps one entry per CDR3 protein. The data contain 60,000 to 80,000 distinct CDR3 sequences, approximately 15% of them seen just once; the ten biggest clones take up about 42%. Sequencing used a population of CD138-negative cells sorted from bone marrow. The rearrangement joins TRBV10-3 to TRBJ1-5; 8 nucleotides align to TRBD1. The receptor was derived from a donor at least 40 years old with multiple myeloma. The CDR3 region has the DNA TGTGCCATCAGTGCGGACAGGGCTCAGCCCCAGCATTTT. It encodes CAISADRAQPQHF.